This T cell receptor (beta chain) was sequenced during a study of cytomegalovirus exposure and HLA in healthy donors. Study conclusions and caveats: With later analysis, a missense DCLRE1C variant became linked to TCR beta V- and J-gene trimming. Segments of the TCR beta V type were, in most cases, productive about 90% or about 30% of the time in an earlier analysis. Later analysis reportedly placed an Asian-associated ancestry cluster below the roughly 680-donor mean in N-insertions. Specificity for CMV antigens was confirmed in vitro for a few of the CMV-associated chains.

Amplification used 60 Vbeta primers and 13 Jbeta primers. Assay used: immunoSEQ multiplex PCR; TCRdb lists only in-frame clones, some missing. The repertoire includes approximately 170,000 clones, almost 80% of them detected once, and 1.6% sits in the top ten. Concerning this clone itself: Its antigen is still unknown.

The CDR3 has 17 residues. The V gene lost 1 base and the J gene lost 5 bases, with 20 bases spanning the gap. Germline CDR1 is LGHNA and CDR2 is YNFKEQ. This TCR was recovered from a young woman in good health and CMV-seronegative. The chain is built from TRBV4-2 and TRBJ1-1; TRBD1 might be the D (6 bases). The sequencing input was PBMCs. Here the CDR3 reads CASSQGPRTALGTEAFF. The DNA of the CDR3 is TGTGCCAGCAGCCAAGGACCCCGGACAGCCCTGGGGACTGAAGCTTTCTTT.